These T cell receptor beta chains were read from a single sample in a study of T cells in localized non-small cell lung cancer. Assay: immunoSEQ multiplex PCR; the TCRdb copy retains only in-frame clones and omits some. The sample has more than 30,000 clones, 80% to 90% seen once. The input for sequencing was peripheral blood, taken before any cancer treatment. These receptors originate from a male donor at least 60 years old with stage III lung adenocarcinoma. Each CDR3 is given with its conserved first and last residue. The D gene is left open where the match is weak. Size tells how often a clone was seen (once, few, many) or the class of an expanded clone, and some rows leave it out.

>TRBV28|TRBD1|TRBJ2-7|NA
TGTGCCAGCAGCTCGGGACAGGGAGGAACCTACGAGCAGTACTTC
CASSSGQGGTYEQYF
>TRBV11-3|NA|TRBJ2-1|NA
TGTGCCAGCAGTCGAGACAGCTACAATGAGCAGTTCTTC
CASSRDSYNEQFF
>TRBV5-1|NA|TRBJ2-7|NA
TGCGCCAGCAGCTTGGAGCCCCTCAGCTACGAGCAGTACTTC
CASSLEPLSYEQYF
>TRBV28|TRBD2|TRBJ2-3|NA
TGTGCCAGCAGTCCAATCCAACTAGCGGGGGGGCGGGGCACAGATACGCAGTATTTT
CASSPIQLAGGRGTDTQYF
>TRBV5-4|NA|TRBJ1-1|NA
TGTGCCAGCAGTACAAGGAGAAACACTGAAGCTTTCTTT
CASSTRRNTEAFF
>TRBV2|TRBD1|TRBJ1-1|NA
TGTGCCAGCAGTGAGGACAGGGTGGGCACTGAAGCTTTCTTT
CASSEDRVGTEAFF
>TRBV4-1|TRBD1|TRBJ1-2|NA
TGCGCCAGCAGCCAAGACGGGACAGGGACCTATGGCTACACCTTC
CASSQDGTGTYGYTF
>TRBV18|NA|TRBJ1-1|NA
TGTGCCAGCTCACCACCCCCCGAGAACACTGAAGCTTTCTTT
CASSPPPENTEAFF
>TRBV6-1|NA|TRBJ2-7|medium-sized
TGTGCCAGCAGTGACAGGGGGGGCTACGAGCAGTACTTC
CASSDRGGYEQYF
>TRBV6-6|NA|TRBJ2-7|once
TGTGCCAGCACGCCGACTGGAGGCTACGAGCAGTACTTC
CASTPTGGYEQYF
>TRBV5-1|TRBD2|TRBJ2-3|few
TGCGCCAGCAGCGAGGGACTAGCCACAGATACGCAGTATTTT
CASSEGLATDTQYF
>TRBV5-1|NA|TRBJ1-2|NA
TGCGCCAGCAGTCAGTCAGGTACAAACTATGGCTACACCTTC
CASSQSGTNYGYTF
>TRBV12-5|TRBD2|TRBJ2-3|NA
TGTGCTAGTGGCCCGGGCGGGGGGGGCCAGGATACGCAGTATTTT
CASGPGGGGQDTQYF
>TRBV15|NA|TRBJ2-5|NA
TGTGCCACCAGCAGAGACCCCGGGGGGCGGGAGACCCAGTACTTC
CATSRDPGGRETQYF
>TRBV28|TRBD2|TRBJ2-7|NA
TGTGCCAGCCGTATAGCGGGGGCCTCCTACGAGCAGTACTTC
CASRIAGASYEQYF
>TRBV29-1|TRBD1|TRBJ1-2|NA
TGCAGCGTAAACAGGGGCGTCTATGGCTACACCTTC
CSVNRGVYGYTF
>TRBV16|NA|TRBJ1-2|NA
TGTGCCAGCAGCCAAATGGGATCCCATGGCTACACCTTC
CASSQMGSHGYTF
>TRBV9|NA|TRBJ2-5|NA
TGTGCCAGCAGCGTAGGGGCTCGGGTAGGGGCTGGGGAGACCCAGTACTTC
CASSVGARVGAGETQYF
>TRBV20-1|TRBD1|TRBJ2-7|NA
TGCAGTGCTTCACAGGGGAGCGAGCAGTACTTC
CSASQGSEQYF
>TRBV19|TRBD1|TRBJ1-1|NA
TGTGCCAGTAGTAGACAGGGGTCCAGCCTTGAAGCTTTCTTT
CASSRQGSSLEAFF
>TRBV27|NA|TRBJ2-7|NA
TGTGCCAGCAGTCCGGGACCAATAAAAGGCTACGAGCAGTACTTC
CASSPGPIKGYEQYF
>TRBV19|TRBD1|TRBJ2-4|NA
TGTGCCAGTAGTATAAGGGACAGGAAAAACATTCAGTACTTC
CASSIRDRKNIQYF
>TRBV28|TRBD1|TRBJ2-2|NA
TGTGCCAGCAGTTTTGGTTCCGGGACAGGGGCCACCACCGGGGAGCTGTTTTTT
CASSFGSGTGATTGELFF
>TRBV19|TRBD2|TRBJ2-1|NA
TGTGCCAGTAGTTTGTCGGGACTACCATACAATGAGCAGTTCTTC
CASSLSGLPYNEQFF
>TRBV19|TRBD2|TRBJ2-7|NA
TGTGCCAGTAGTAGGGGAAGTGGAGCGGGGGGCATCTACGAGCAGTACTTC
CASSRGSGAGGIYEQYF
>TRBV28|NA|TRBJ1-5|NA
TGTGCCAGCAGTCGCCAAGGCAATCAGCCCCAGCATTTT
CASSRQGNQPQHF
>TRBV5-1|TRBD1|TRBJ1-4|NA
TGCGCCAGCAGCTTGGTACAGGGGGGGAATGAAAAACTGTTTTTT
CASSLVQGGNEKLFF
>TRBV27|TRBD1|TRBJ1-2|NA
TGTGCCAGCAGTTCGCCAGACAGGGGTTATGGCTACACCTTC
CASSSPDRGYGYTF
>TRBV7-3|TRBD1|TRBJ2-5|NA
TGTGCCAGCAGCTTGGGACAGGGGATAAGAGAGACCCAGTACTTC
CASSLGQGIRETQYF
>TRBV5-1|NA|TRBJ2-2|few
TGCGCCAGCAACAACCTAGAGGGTACCGGGGAGCTGTTTTTT
CASNNLEGTGELFF
>TRBV18|TRBD1|TRBJ2-3|NA
TGTGCCAGCTCACCAGGGGACAGGAGTGACGATACGCAGTATTTT
CASSPGDRSDDTQYF
>TRBV23-1|NA|TRBJ2-5|once
TGCGCCAGCAGTCAAGATGACCTGGGGACCCAGTACTTC
CASSQDDLGTQYF
>TRBV19|TRBD1|TRBJ2-3|NA
TGTGCCAGTAGTGTCGGCAGGGGGCTTAACACAGATACGCAGTATTTT
CASSVGRGLNTDTQYF
>TRBV11-1|NA|TRBJ1-1|NA
TGTGCCAGCAGCTCCACACGGAACACTGAAGCTTTCTTT
CASSSTRNTEAFF
>TRBV10-3|NA|TRBJ1-4|NA
TGTGCCATCAGTGAGTCTCCGGGGGCTAATGAAAAACTGTTTTTT
CAISESPGANEKLFF
>TRBV11-2|NA|TRBJ2-1|NA
TGTGCCAGCAGCCCGTGGGGCACTCCCGGCTATGAGCAGTTCTTC
CASSPWGTPGYEQFF
>TRBV27|TRBD1|TRBJ2-7|NA
TGTGCCAGCAGTTTATCGTTCTACCGGGACAGATCCTACGAGCAGTACTTC
CASSLSFYRDRSYEQYF
>TRBV5-6|NA|TRBJ1-2|NA
TGTGCCAGCAGCCCGGACACGAACTATGGCTACACCTTC
CASSPDTNYGYTF
>TRBV5-1|NA|TRBJ2-7|NA
TGCGCCAGCAGCTTGGTTCAGGGAGGCTTCGAGCAGTACTTC
CASSLVQGGFEQYF
>TRBV30|NA|TRBJ2-7|NA
TGTGCCTGGAGTGTTGTCGCCGAGCAGTACTTC
CAWSVVAEQYF
>TRBV4-1|NA|TRBJ2-3|NA
TGCGCCAGCGTCCGGGACGGGAGCACAGATACGCAGTATTTT
CASVRDGSTDTQYF
>TRBV11-2|NA|TRBJ2-7|NA
TGTGCCAGCAGCTTAGTCCCAACGGCTAGCCATAACTACGAGCAGTACTTC
CASSLVPTASHNYEQYF
>TRBV5-4|TRBD1|TRBJ2-1|NA
TGTGCCAGCAGCTCGAGGTGGGACAGCTCCTACAATGAGCAGTTCTTC
CASSSRWDSSYNEQFF
>TRBV2|NA|TRBJ1-1|NA
TGTGCCAGCCTACCGCGTCCGCTGAACACTGAAGCTTTCTTT
CASLPRPLNTEAFF
>TRBV2|TRBD1|TRBJ1-3|once
TGTGCCAGCAGGGATACAGGGGGCACCGGAAACACCATATATTTT
CASRDTGGTGNTIYF
>TRBV29-1|TRBD2|TRBJ2-3|NA
TGCAGCGTTCGTGGCGGGACTAGCGGGGCGAATACGCAGTATTTT
CSVRGGTSGANTQYF
>TRBV5-4|NA|TRBJ1-1|NA
TGTGCCAGCAGCTCCCCCGGCAGGGAGAGCACTGAAGCTTTCTTT
CASSSPGRESTEAFF
>TRBV6-4|TRBD1|TRBJ1-2|NA
TGTGCCACCTCTGACAGGGGCTATGGCTACACCTTC
CATSDRGYGYTF
>TRBV19|NA|TRBJ1-1|NA
TGTGCCAGTAGTAAGGGGAACCGGAACACTGAAGCTTTCTTT
CASSKGNRNTEAFF
>TRBV11-2|NA|TRBJ1-1|NA
TGTGCCAGCAGCTCGACCAGGGGAGTGAACACTGAAGCTTTCTTT
CASSSTRGVNTEAFF
>TRBV6-5|NA|TRBJ1-5|NA
TGTGCCAGCAGTTACTCCCGGGGGGATGGCAATCAGCCCCAGCATTTT
CASSYSRGDGNQPQHF
>TRBV10-3|NA|TRBJ1-6|NA
TGTGCCATCACTGACAGCACGGATTCACCCCTCCACTTT
CAITDSTDSPLHF
>TRBV11-2|NA|TRBJ2-7|NA
TGTGCCAGCAGCTTCTTGATCACAGGGCGGGTTGCCTACGAGCAGTACTTC
CASSFLITGRVAYEQYF